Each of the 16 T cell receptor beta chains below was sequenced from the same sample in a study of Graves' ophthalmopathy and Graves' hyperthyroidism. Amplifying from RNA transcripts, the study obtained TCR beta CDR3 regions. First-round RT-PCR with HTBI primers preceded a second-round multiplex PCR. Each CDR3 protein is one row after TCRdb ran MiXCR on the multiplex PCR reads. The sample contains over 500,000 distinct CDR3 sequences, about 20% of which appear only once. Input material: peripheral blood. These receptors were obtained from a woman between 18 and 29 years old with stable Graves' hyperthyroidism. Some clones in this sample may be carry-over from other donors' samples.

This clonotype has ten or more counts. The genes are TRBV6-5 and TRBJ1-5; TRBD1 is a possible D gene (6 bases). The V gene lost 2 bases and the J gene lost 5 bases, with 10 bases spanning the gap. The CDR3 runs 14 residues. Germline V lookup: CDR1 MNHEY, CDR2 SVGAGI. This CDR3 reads CASSYGGRDQPQHF. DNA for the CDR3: TGTGCCAGCAGTTACGGGGGGCGGGATCAGCCCCAGCATTTT.

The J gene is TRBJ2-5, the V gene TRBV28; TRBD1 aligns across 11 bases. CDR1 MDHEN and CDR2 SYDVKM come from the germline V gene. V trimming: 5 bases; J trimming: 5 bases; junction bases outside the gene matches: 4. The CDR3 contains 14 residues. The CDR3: CASSRDRGTETQYF. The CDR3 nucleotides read TGTGCCAGCAGTCGGGACAGGGGGACTGAGACCCAGTACTTC.

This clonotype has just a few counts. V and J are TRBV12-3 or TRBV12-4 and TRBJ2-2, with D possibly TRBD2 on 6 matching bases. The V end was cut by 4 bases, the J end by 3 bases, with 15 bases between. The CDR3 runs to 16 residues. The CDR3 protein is CASSSSGGTYTGELFF. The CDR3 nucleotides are TGTGCCAGCAGTTCAAGCGGCGGGACTTACACCGGGGAGCTGTTTTTT.

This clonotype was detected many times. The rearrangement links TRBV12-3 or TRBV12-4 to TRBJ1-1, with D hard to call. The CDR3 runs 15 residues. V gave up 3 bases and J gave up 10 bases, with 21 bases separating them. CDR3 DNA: TGTGCCAGCAGTTTTCTTCTCTCCCCCAGCGTAGGAGCTTTCTTT. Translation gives CASSFLLSPSVGAFF.

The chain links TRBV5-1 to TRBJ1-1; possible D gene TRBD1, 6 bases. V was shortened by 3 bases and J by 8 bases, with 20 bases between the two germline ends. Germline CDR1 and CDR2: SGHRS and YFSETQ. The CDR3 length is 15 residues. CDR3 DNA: TGCGCCAGCAGCTATGATAGAGGGGGATTTGCGGAAGCTTTCTTT. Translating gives CASSYDRGGFAEAFF.

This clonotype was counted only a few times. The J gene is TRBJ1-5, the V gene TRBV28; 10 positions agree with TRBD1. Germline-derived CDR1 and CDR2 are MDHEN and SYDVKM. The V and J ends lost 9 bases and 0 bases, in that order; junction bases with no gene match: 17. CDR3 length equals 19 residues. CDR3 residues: CASRARTGGIKISNQPQHF. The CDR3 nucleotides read TGTGCCAGTCGAGCTAGGACAGGGGGGATAAAAATTAGCAATCAGCCCCAGCATTTT.

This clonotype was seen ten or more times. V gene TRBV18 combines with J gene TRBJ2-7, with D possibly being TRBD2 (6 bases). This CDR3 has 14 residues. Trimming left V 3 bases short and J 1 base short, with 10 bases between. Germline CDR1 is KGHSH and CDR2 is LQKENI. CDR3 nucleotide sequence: TGTGCCAGCTCACCCGGGACTCCTTCCTACGAGCAGTACTTC. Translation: CASSPGTPSYEQYF.

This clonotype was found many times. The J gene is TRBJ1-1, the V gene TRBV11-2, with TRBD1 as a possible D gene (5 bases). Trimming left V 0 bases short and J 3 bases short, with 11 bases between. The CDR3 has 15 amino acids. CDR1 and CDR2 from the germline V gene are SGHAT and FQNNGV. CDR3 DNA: TGTGCCAGCAGCTTAGATGGGAAAGGGGACACTGAAGCTTTCTTT. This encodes CASSLDGKGDTEAFF.

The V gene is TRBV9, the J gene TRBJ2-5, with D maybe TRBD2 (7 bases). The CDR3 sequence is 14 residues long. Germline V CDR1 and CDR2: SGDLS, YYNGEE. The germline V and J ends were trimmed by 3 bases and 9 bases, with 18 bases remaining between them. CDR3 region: CASSAGGLPGAQYF. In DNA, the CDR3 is TGTGCCAGCAGCGCGGGGGGCTTGCCAGGGGCCCAGTACTTC.

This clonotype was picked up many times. CDR3 loop: CATEKDIRSGQPQHF. CDR3 DNA sequence: TGTGCCACCGAAAAGGACATCAGGTCGGGTCAGCCCCAGCATTTT. The chain employs TRBV10-3 and TRBJ1-5; TRBD1 is a possible D gene (5 bases). Trimming removed 10 bases from V and 6 bases from J, with 22 bases in between. CDR1 is ENHRY and CDR2 is SYGVKD in the germline V gene. This CDR3 contains 15 residues.

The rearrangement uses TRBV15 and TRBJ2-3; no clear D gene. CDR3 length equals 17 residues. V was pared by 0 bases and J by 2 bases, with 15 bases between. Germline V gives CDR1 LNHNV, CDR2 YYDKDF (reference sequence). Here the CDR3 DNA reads TGTGCCACCAGCAGAGATGTGGAACAGCCCTTCACAGATACGCAGTATTTT. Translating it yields CATSRDVEQPFTDTQYF.

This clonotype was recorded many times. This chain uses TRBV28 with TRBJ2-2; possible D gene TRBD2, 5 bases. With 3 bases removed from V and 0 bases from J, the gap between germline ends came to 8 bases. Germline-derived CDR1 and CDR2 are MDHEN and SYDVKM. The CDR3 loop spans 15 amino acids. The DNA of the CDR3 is TGTGCCAGCAGTTTTGAGGGCGCGAACACCGGGGAGCTGTTTTTT. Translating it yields CASSFEGANTGELFF. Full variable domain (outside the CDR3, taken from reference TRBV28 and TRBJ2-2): DVKVTQSSRYLVKRTGEKVFLECVQDMDHENMFWYRQDPGLGLRLIYFSYDVKMKEKGDIPEGYSVSREKKERFSLILESASTNQTSMYLCASSFEGANTGELFFGEGSRLTVL.

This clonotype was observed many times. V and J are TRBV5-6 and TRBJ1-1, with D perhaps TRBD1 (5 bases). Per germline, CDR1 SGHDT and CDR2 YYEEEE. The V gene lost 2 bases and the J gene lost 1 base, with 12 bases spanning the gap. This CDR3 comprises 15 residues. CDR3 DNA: TGTGCCAGCAGCTTAACCGGGACGTCGAACACTGAAGCTTTCTTT. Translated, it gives CASSLTGTSNTEAFF.

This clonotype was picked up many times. DNA of the CDR3: TGCAGTGCCACTGGGAGAGATTATCAGCCCCAGCATTTT. Translation: CSATGRDYQPQHF. The chain uses TRBV20-1 and TRBJ1-5, with D uncertain. Trimming took 6 bases from V and 5 from J, leaving 14 bases between them. CDR3 length equals 13 residues. Germline V lookup: CDR1 DFQATT, CDR2 SNEGSKA (reference sequence).

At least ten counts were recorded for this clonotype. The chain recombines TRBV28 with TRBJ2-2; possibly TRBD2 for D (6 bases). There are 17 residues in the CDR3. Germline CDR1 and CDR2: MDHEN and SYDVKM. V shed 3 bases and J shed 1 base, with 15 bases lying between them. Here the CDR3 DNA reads TGTGCCAGCAGTTTGGTAGCGGAACTTATGAACACCGGGGAGCTGTTTTTT. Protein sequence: CASSLVAELMNTGELFF. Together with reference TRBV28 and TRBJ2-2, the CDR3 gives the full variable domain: DVKVTQSSRYLVKRTGEKVFLECVQDMDHENMFWYRQDPGLGLRLIYFSYDVKMKEKGDIPEGYSVSREKKERFSLILESASTNQTSMYLCASSLVAELMNTGELFFGEGSRLTVL.

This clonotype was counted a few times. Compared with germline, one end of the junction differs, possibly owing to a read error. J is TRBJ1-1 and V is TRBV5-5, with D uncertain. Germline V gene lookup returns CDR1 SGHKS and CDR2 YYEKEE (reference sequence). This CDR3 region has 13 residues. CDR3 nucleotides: TGTGCCAGCTGCTTGCCAGCCAACACTGAAGCTTTCTTT. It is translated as CASCLPANTEAFF.